The text below deals with one T cell receptor beta chain. The germline gives CDR1 SGHRS, CDR2 YFSETQ. V lost 0 bases to trimming and J lost 8 bases, with 14 bases between them. The CDR3 extends over 14 amino acids. This specimen comes from a study of radiotherapy plus CTLA-4 blockade in lung cancer. Method: immunoSEQ multiplex PCR; TCRdb's copy keeps in-frame clones and lacks some. The sample shows under 70,000 clones, approximately 80% of them seen only once. The source was peripheral blood, collected from a patient treated with radiotherapy plus ipilimumab. The sequence came from a human donor with non-small cell lung cancer who had a complete response to radiotherapy plus ipilimumab. The chain has TRBV5-1 and TRBJ1-1, with unresolved D. This chain's CDR3 is CASSLAQASIEAFF. For the CDR3, the DNA is TGCGCCAGCAGCTTGGCGCAGGCGTCGATAGAAGCTTTCTTT.